The clone carrying this TCR beta chain was found once. Antigen unknown. This record belongs to a study of STAT5B mutations in CD4+ large granular lymphocyte leukemia. Findings and caveats of the study: TRBV06-family usage was enriched in top patient clones (8/27) versus controls (2/35).

Germline CDR1 SGHNT, CDR2 YYREEE (reference sequence). V was clipped by 4 bases and J by 2 bases, with 15 bases between them. This CDR3 region has 15 residues. Profiling relied on immunoSEQ multiplex PCR, and the TCRdb table lists in-frame clones only, not all of them. Of nearly 35,000 clones in the sample, more than 60% were seen once. The chain carries TRBV5-4 and TRBJ1-2; D perhaps matches TRBD1 (5 bases). The TCR was taken from a human donor in good health. Material for sequencing was CD4+ T cells from blood buffy coats. In nucleotides, the CDR3 is TGTGCCAGCAGCCATGGCTCCGGGGACAACTATGGCTACACCTTC. As protein: CASSHGSGDNYGYTF.